This is a list of T cell receptor beta chains from one sample in a study of shared clonotypes between healthy human individuals. Libraries were prepared by immunoSEQ multiplex PCR; TCRdb keeps only in-frame clonotypes and omits some of them. There are more than 2,000,000 clones in the sample; just over 90% occur only once, and 0.39% lies in the top ten. The sample taken for sequencing was naive CD4+ T cells from PBMCs. The receptors come from a man younger than 35 in good health. Some clones in this sample may be carry-over from other donors' samples. The CDR3 runs from the conserved cysteine through the conserved F or W. D genes are given only for firm matches. Only part of the rows carry a size: once, few, many, or a class if the clone is expanded.

clone size	V gene	D gene	J gene	CDR3 protein	CDR3 DNA
.	TRBV7-2	.	TRBJ2-1	CASSFQTSGPLF	TGTGCCAGCAGCTTTCAGACTAGTGGGCCTCTCTTC
once	TRBV7-9	.	TRBJ2-5	CASSKAGRGQETQYF	TGTGCCAGCAGCAAAGCGGGCAGGGGACAAGAGACCCAGTACTTC
.	TRBV6-5	TRBD2	TRBJ2-7	CASSKTSGYYEQYF	TGTGCCAGCAGTAAGACTAGCGGGTACTACGAGCAGTACTTC
.	TRBV5-1	.	TRBJ1-4	CASSLGLGRVGEKLFF	TGCGCCAGCAGCTTGGGGTTGGGCAGGGTCGGGGAAAAACTGTTTTTT
.	TRBV29-1	.	TRBJ1-5	CSVENGSNQPQHF	TGCAGCGTTGAGAATGGTAGCAATCAGCCCCAGCATTTT
.	TRBV11-2	.	TRBJ1-1	CALDTEAFF	TGCGCCCTAGACACTGAAGCTTTCTTT
.	TRBV18	.	TRBJ2-2	CASSPPVKPGGELFF	TGTGCCAGCTCACCACCGGTTAAGCCGGGCGGGGAGCTGTTTTTT
.	TRBV6-5	TRBD1	TRBJ1-2	CASRRDRGSYGYTF	TGTGCCAGCAGAAGGGACAGGGGAAGCTATGGCTACACCTTC
.	TRBV9	.	TRBJ2-3	CASSARGLSTDTQYF	TGTGCCAGCAGCGCTAGGGGACTCTCAACGGATACGCAGTATTTT
.	TRBV7-2	TRBD2	TRBJ2-4	CASSLWREGNIQYF	TGTGCCAGCAGCTTATGGCGGGAGGGAAACATTCAGTACTTC
.	TRBV4-2	TRBD2	TRBJ2-1	CASSRRGTSGSNEQFF	TGTGCCAGCAGCCGCCGAGGGACTAGCGGGAGCAATGAGCAGTTCTTC
once	TRBV28	.	TRBJ2-7	CASRQGMTYEQYF	TGTGCCAGCAGGCAGGGGATGACCTACGAGCAGTACTTC
.	TRBV6-1	.	TRBJ1-2	CASSGYGGYGYTF	TGTGCCAGCAGCGGGTATGGGGGCTATGGCTACACCTTC
.	TRBV7-2	.	TRBJ2-7	CASSKTLVRTLYEQYF	TGTGCCAGCAGCAAGACCCTAGTACGGACCCTCTACGAGCAGTACTTC
.	TRBV9	TRBD1	TRBJ2-1	CASSAGQGVNEQFF	TGTGCCAGCAGCGCCGGACAGGGCGTCAATGAGCAGTTCTTC
.	TRBV14	.	TRBJ2-1	CASSRPCGKDPLEFF	TGTGCCAGCAGCCGTCCGTGCGGTAAAGATCCACTGGAGTTCTTC
.	TRBV6-6	.	TRBJ1-5	CASSWLNQPQHF	TGTGCCAGCAGTTGGCTGAATCAGCCCCAGCATTTT
.	TRBV6-5	.	TRBJ2-7	CASGPPVKQYF	TGTGCCAGCGGCCCTCCGGTGAAGCAGTACTTC
.	TRBV6-1	TRBD1	TRBJ1-1	CASMRQGVDTEAFF	TGTGCCAGCATGAGACAGGGGGTGGACACTGAAGCTTTCTTT
few	TRBV4-2	.	TRBJ1-5	CASSQERQGQQPQHF	TGTGCCAGCAGCCAAGAGAGGCAGGGCCAACAGCCCCAGCATTTT
.	TRBV11-3	TRBD1	TRBJ2-7	CASSLGSGTGSYEQYF	TGTGCCAGCAGCTTAGGATCCGGGACAGGGTCCTACGAGCAGTACTTC
.	TRBV30	.	TRBJ2-5	CAWNTGQETQYF	TGTGCCTGGAATACAGGACAAGAGACCCAGTACTTC
.	TRBV9	TRBD1	TRBJ1-1	CASSNRLQGYDTEAFF	TGTGCCAGCAGCAACCGATTACAGGGGTACGACACTGAAGCTTTCTTT
.	TRBV4-1	TRBD1	TRBJ1-4	CASSRGTGENEKLFF	TGCGCCAGCAGCCGGGGGACAGGGGAGAATGAAAAACTGTTTTTT
.	TRBV7-6	TRBD2	TRBJ2-1	CASSSTTSGRAYDEQFF	TGTGCCAGCAGCTCCACGACTAGCGGGAGGGCCTATGATGAGCAGTTCTTC
.	TRBV5-1	.	TRBJ2-2	CASSLGPGTGELFF	TGCGCCAGCAGCCTGGGACCGGGCACCGGGGAGCTGTTTTTT
.	TRBV19	TRBD1	TRBJ1-5	CASSISLQGADQPQHF	TGTGCCAGTAGTATAAGCTTACAGGGGGCCGATCAGCCCCAGCATTTT
.	TRBV5-1	TRBD1	TRBJ2-7	CASSWTGDEQYF	TGCGCCAGCAGCTGGACAGGAGACGAGCAGTACTTC
.	TRBV5-1	.	TRBJ2-1	CASSLERVYNEQFF	TGCGCCAGCAGCTTGGAGCGGGTATACAATGAGCAGTTCTTC
.	TRBV5-1	.	TRBJ1-5	CASSLDGEGKQPQHF	TGCGCCAGCAGCTTGGACGGGGAGGGGAAACAGCCCCAGCATTTT
.	TRBV28	.	TRBJ1-4	CASSLDGEKLFF	TGTGCCAGCAGTTTAGACGGAGAAAAACTGTTTTTT
.	TRBV2	.	TRBJ1-5	CASSDRENQPQHF	TGTGCCAGCAGTGACAGGGAGAATCAGCCCCAGCATTTT
once	TRBV28	.	TRBJ1-2	CASSFPAAVANYGYTF	TGTGCCAGCAGTTTCCCAGCAGCCGTAGCTAACTATGGCTACACCTTC
.	TRBV5-6	TRBD1	TRBJ1-1	CASSGIQGAPEAFF	TGTGCCAGCAGCGGTATACAGGGGGCGCCTGAAGCTTTCTTT
.	TRBV30	TRBD1	TRBJ1-5	CAWSSQTGVRQPQHF	TGTGCCTGGAGCTCCCAGACAGGGGTGAGGCAGCCCCAGCATTTT
.	TRBV27	.	TRBJ1-2	CASSLSEGPRSRYTF	TGTGCCAGCAGTTTATCAGAGGGTCCCCGGTCTCGCTACACCTTC
.	TRBV5-1	TRBD1	TRBJ1-1	CASSGEQGASNTEAFF	TGCGCCAGCAGCGGAGAACAGGGGGCCTCGAACACTGAAGCTTTCTTT
.	TRBV7-2	TRBD2	TRBJ2-4	CASSFNPTSGRTINF	TGTGCCAGCAGCTTCAACCCAACTAGCGGGAGGACCATAAACTTC
.	TRBV5-1	.	TRBJ2-3	CASSLVGGLDTQYF	TGCGCCAGCAGCTTGGTGGGGGGCCTAGATACGCAGTATTTT
.	TRBV29-1	.	TRBJ2-5	CSALWRLQETQYF	TGCAGCGCCCTCTGGCGCCTCCAAGAGACCCAGTACTTC
.	TRBV6-1	TRBD1	TRBJ1-3	CASSEAFSGQDYRNTIYF	TGTGCCAGCAGTGAAGCGTTTTCGGGACAGGATTATAGAAACACCATATATTTT
.	TRBV5-1	TRBD1	TRBJ2-1	CASSLVFDRALYNEQFF	TGCGCCAGCAGCTTGGTTTTTGACAGGGCGCTTTACAATGAGCAGTTCTTC
.	TRBV7-9	.	TRBJ2-1	CASSLSRDLNNEQFF	TGTGCCAGCAGCTTAAGTCGGGACCTAAACAATGAGCAGTTCTTC